This TCR beta chain comes out of a study of Ad26.COV2.S vaccination and SARS-CoV-2 variants. Study in general: Participants got Ad26.COV2.S intramuscularly, once or twice 56 days apart.

Treatment denoted: 19 received Ad26.COV2.S at low or high dose, single or two shots; roughly five received placebo; per-sample allocation not given. Following the first vaccine or placebo injection, samples were taken on day 63. Donation came from an adult in Boston who was aged 18-55 years. The sample holds one count of this clone. Antigen: not known. Broader study findings: The TCR-based breadth and depth measures might underestimate overall T cell responses. CD8+ and CD4+ T cells specific for spike reportedly responded with substantial breadth after vaccination.

CDR3 length: 15 amino acids. Clones were sequenced by immunoSEQ multiplex PCR, and TCRdb holds only the in-frame ones, with some missing. Of about 350,000 clones listed, about 89% are singletons. The rearrangement joins TRBV21-1 to TRBJ2-1; TRBD2 was called by the table and not checked on the DNA. TRBV21-1 is reported as a pseudogene. The receptor was isolated from a person between 18 and 60 years old who received the Ad26.COV2.S COVID-19 vaccine or a placebo. The sequenced sample was peripheral blood, obtained in a trial of Ad26.COV2.S vaccine versus placebo. The chain's CDR3 is CASSKALAGDNEQFF. CDR3 nucleotides: TGTGCCAGCAGCAAAGCGCTAGCGGGGGACAATGAGCAGTTCTTC.